Listed below are T cell receptor beta chains from one sample, sequenced in a study of Graves' ophthalmopathy and Graves' hyperthyroidism. TCRdb re-derived calls from the multiplex PCR reads in MiXCR, one entry per CDR3 protein. The table has a few hundred thousand distinct CDR3 sequences, about two fifths seen once. The sample consisted of peripheral blood or thyroid tissue (not recorded which). The receptor set was obtained from an adult man with Graves' hyperthyroidism. Both conserved end residues are part of each CDR3. Each record gives: V gene, CDR3 length, D gene, J gene, clone size, CDR3 DNA, CDR3 protein. D genes are given only for firm matches. Not every row has a clone size; where given, it reads once, few, many or a size class.

TRBV7-2	14	-	TRBJ1-1	many	TGTGCCAGCAGCTCCCGGGTCCTTAGTACTGAAGCTTTCTTT	CASSSRVLSTEAFF
TRBV6-1	10	-	TRBJ2-2	once	TGTGCCAGCATCAGTGGGGAGCTGTTTTTT	CASISGELFF
TRBV7-9	15	TRBD1	TRBJ1-3	once	TGTGCCAGCAGCCGAGGGAGGGGGCTGACAAACACCATATATTTT	CASSRGRGLTNTIYF
TRBV16	12	-	TRBJ1-1	many	TGTGCCAGCAGCTATGGACTAGGGGAAGCTTTCTTT	CASSYGLGEAFF
TRBV7-2	17	-	TRBJ2-7	few	TGTGCCAGCAGCCAAGATGGGCCGGGCGGTGTATCCTACGAGCAGTACTTC	CASSQDGPGGVSYEQYF
TRBV11-1	14	-	TRBJ2-7	-	TGTGCCAGCAGCAACCGGGACAAAGCCTACGAGCAGTACTTC	CASSNRDKAYEQYF
TRBV12-3/TRBV12-4	14	-	TRBJ1-6	many	TGTGCCAGCAGGACGGGACAATTCAATTCACCCCTCCACTTT	CASRTGQFNSPLHF
TRBV12-3/TRBV12-4	14	TRBD1	TRBJ1-1	few	TGTGCCAGCACCCCGACAGGGGGATTCACTGAAGCTTTCTTT	CASTPTGGFTEAFF
TRBV12-3/TRBV12-4	16	-	TRBJ1-4	many	TGTGCCAGCAGTTCCACCCTTGCGGGAACTAATGAAAAACTGTTTTTT	CASSSTLAGTNEKLFF
TRBV7-9	12	-	TRBJ2-7	-	TGTGCCAGCAGCTCGGAGGGATACGAGCAGTACTTC	CASSSEGYEQYF
TRBV12-3/TRBV12-4	18	TRBD1	TRBJ1-2	-	TGTGCCAGCAGTCGGAACCCGAGACAGGGATTAAGCCTCTATGGCTACACCTTC	CASSRNPRQGLSLYGYTF
TRBV7-8	16	TRBD1	TRBJ1-6	many	TGTGCCAGCAGCCCCCGAGGGACAGGCGGGAATTCACCCCTCCACTTT	CASSPRGTGGNSPLHF
TRBV2	16	-	TRBJ1-1	-	TGTGCCAGCAGTGAGAAGGGGGGACAATTGAACACTGAAGCTTTCTTT	CASSEKGGQLNTEAFF
TRBV19	17	TRBD1	TRBJ1-4	few	TGTGCCAGTAGTATACTTCCCGGGACAGGGACTAATGAAAAACTGTTTTTT	CASSILPGTGTNEKLFF
TRBV7-9	15	-	TRBJ2-2	many	TGTGCCAGCAGCTTACACAGGTTCAATCCCGGGGAGCTGTTTTTT	CASSLHRFNPGELFF
TRBV7-2	15	-	TRBJ2-7	few	TGTGCCAGCAGCCAAGCCAGCAACCCCCCCCACGAGCAGTACTTC	CASSQASNPPHEQYF
TRBV11-2	14	-	TRBJ2-5	many	TGTGCCAGCAGTGCAATCCGTGGGGCAGAGACCCAGTACTTC	CASSAIRGAETQYF
TRBV29-1	13	-	TRBJ2-2	many	TGCAGCGTCTGGGACTCCAACACCGGGGAGCTGTTTTTT	CSVWDSNTGELFF
TRBV2	16	-	TRBJ1-4	-	TGTGCCAGCAGTGGTGGAACAGGGACGATATCTGGAAAACTGTTTTTT	CASSGGTGTISGKLFF
TRBV7-2	15	-	TRBJ1-4	-	TGTGCCAGCAGCCTATCCGCGGGGCATAGGGAAAAACTGTTTTTT	CASSLSAGHREKLFF
TRBV10-3	15	TRBD1	TRBJ2-5	-	TGTGCCATCAGTAAAAGACAGGGGTCGGGAGAGACCCAGTACTTC	CAISKRQGSGETQYF
TRBV20-1	15	-	TRBJ2-3	-	TGCAGTGCTAGGGGAGGTAGGGGGCGCACAGATACGCAGTATTTT	CSARGGRGRTDTQYF
TRBV6-5	12	-	TRBJ2-5	-	TGTGCCAGCAGTAGTAGGTCGGGGACCCAGTACTTC	CASSSRSGTQYF
TRBV24-1	14	TRBD2	TRBJ2-7	few	TGTGCCACCAGTGCATCAGCGGGAGCGGCCGAGCAGTACTTC	CATSASAGAAEQYF
TRBV5-8	15	TRBD1	TRBJ1-6	many	TGTGCCAGCAGCTCGCCGACAGGGGGGAGATCACCCCTCCACTTT	CASSSPTGGRSPLHF
TRBV6-5	13	-	TRBJ1-6	many	TGTGCCAGCAGTTACGGCTATAATTCACCCCTCCACTTT	CASSYGYNSPLHF
TRBV29-1	14	TRBD1	TRBJ1-1	once	TGCAGCAGTTACTCGGCTACAGGGGACACTGAAGCTTTCTTT	CSSYSATGDTEAFF
TRBV11-2	12	-	TRBJ1-2	-	TGTGCCAGCGGACAGTTTCGTTATGGCTACACCTTC	CASGQFRYGYTF
TRBV2	12	TRBD1	TRBJ1-1	many	TGTGCCAGCGGGGGGACAGTCACTGAAGCTTTCTTT	CASGGTVTEAFF
TRBV9	16	-	TRBJ1-2	many	TGTGCCAGCAGCGTAGATTACAGGCCGGATCTTATGGGCTACACCTTC	CASSVDYRPDLMGYTF
TRBV5-1	15	TRBD1	TRBJ1-1	many	TGCGCCAGCAGCGGGCGCAGGGGGTTGAACACTGAAGCTTTCTTT	CASSGRRGLNTEAFF
TRBV2	14	-	TRBJ1-5	many	TGTGCCAGCACCCAACTTCCAGGGCCTCAGCCCCAGCATTTT	CASTQLPGPQPQHF
TRBV2	13	-	TRBJ1-2	many	TGTGCCAGCAGTGAAACAGCGGGAAGGGGCTACACCTTC	CASSETAGRGYTF
TRBV29-1	11	-	TRBJ2-3	few	TGCAGCGTTGCCAGGGGAGATACGCAGTATTTT	CSVARGDTQYF
TRBV19	16	TRBD1	TRBJ1-4	-	TGTGCCAGTAGTATAACGCGGGCAGGGGGCGATGAAAAACTGTTTTTT	CASSITRAGGDEKLFF
TRBV14	14	-	TRBJ2-7	many	TGTGCCAGCAGTAGGCTCGGGACCTCCCGCGAGCAGTACTTC	CASSRLGTSREQYF
TRBV5-1	16	TRBD1	TRBJ1-4	-	TGCGCCAGCAGCTTGGAACCGGGACAGCTTAATGAAAAACTGTTTTTT	CASSLEPGQLNEKLFF
TRBV29-1	14	TRBD1	TRBJ2-3	-	TGCAGCGTTGATGGGGACAGTTTTACAGATACGCAGTATTTT	CSVDGDSFTDTQYF
TRBV24-1	13	-	TRBJ1-4	many	TGTGCCACCCAAAATAGGGGGAATGAAAAACTGTTTTTT	CATQNRGNEKLFF
TRBV19	14	-	TRBJ1-2	-	TGTGCCAGTAGTTTCCACGGACAGAACTATGGCTACACCTTC	CASSFHGQNYGYTF
TRBV25-1	15	TRBD1	TRBJ2-1	-	TGTGCCAGCAGTGAGGACAGGGGCGGCTACAATGAGCAGTTCTTC	CASSEDRGGYNEQFF